Below, 26 T cell receptor beta chains from the same sample are listed, as sequenced in a study of beta chain features in type 1 diabetes. Findings and caveats of the study: TCRB CDR3s from Type 1 diabetes patients were moderately but significantly shorter in all four CD4+ subsets.

Expressed TCRB transcripts were sequenced because the isolated RNA had all been reverse transcribed beforehand. This table comes from immunoSEQ multiplex PCR, and its TCRdb copy is limited to in-frame clones, with some not included. This table has around 46,000 clones, around 40% appearing once. The antigens for these receptors are not known. Sequencing used stem cell memory CD4+ T cells from blood. The receptors stem from a man aged 25 to 40 with type 1 diabetes.

The chain uses TRBV5-1 and TRBJ2-7; 9 bases agree with TRBD1. Germline CDR1 reads SGHRS; CDR2 reads YFSETQ. The CDR3 length is 16 residues. After removal of 4 bases from V and 0 bases from J, the junction contained 8 bases not matched to a gene. The CDR3 reads CASSLSWTGASYEQYF. In DNA form, the CDR3 reads TGCGCCAGCAGCCTAAGTTGGACAGGGGCCTCCTACGAGCAGTACTTC.

The chain recombines TRBV19 with TRBJ2-1; TRBD1 matches 12 bases. CDR1 LNHDA and CDR2 SQIVND come from the germline V gene (reference sequence). V lost 3 bases to trimming and J lost 6 bases; unmatched junction nucleotides: 3. The CDR3 is 15 amino acids. The CDR3 sequence is CASSIRDRGPNEQFF. The DNA of the CDR3 is TGTGCCAGTAGTATCCGGGACAGGGGGCCCAATGAGCAGTTCTTC.

A few counts support this clone. The V call is TRBV30, the J call TRBJ1-4; 9 nucleotides line up with TRBD1. V gave up 4 bases and J gave up 6 bases; unmatched junction bases: 3. The CDR3 is made up of 13 amino acids. Germline CDR1 GTSNPN, CDR2 SVGIG (reference sequence). The CDR3 DNA follows: TGTGCCTGGAAGGGGACAGGGCATGAAAAACTGTTTTTT. This gives the protein CAWKGTGHEKLFF.

This clone was detected a few times. J is TRBJ2-1 and V is TRBV28, with TRBD1 identical over 7 bases. The CDR3 covers 15 residues. Losses at the gene ends were 5 bases for V and 3 bases for J; bases not matched to a gene: 7. Germline V gene data show CDR1 as MDHEN and CDR2 as SYDVKM. Here the CDR3 DNA reads TGTGCCAGCAGTCCCCAGTACAGGGGCTACAATGAGCAGTTCTTC. Its translation: CASSPQYRGYNEQFF.

CDR3: CASSLAIGRDNEQFF. As DNA, the CDR3 is TGCGCCAGCAGCTTGGCCATCGGGAGGGACAATGAGCAGTTCTTC. The chain couples TRBV5-1 to TRBJ2-1; 8 bases fit TRBD2. Germline V gene lookup returns CDR1 SGHRS and CDR2 YFSETQ. V trimming: 0 bases; J trimming: 5 bases; junction bases outside the gene matches: 4. The CDR3 has 15 residues. Looking up the rest from reference TRBV5-1 and TRBJ2-1 gives the full variable domain: KAGVTQTPRYLIKTRGQQVTLSCSPISGHRSVSWYQQTPGQGLQFLFEYFSETQRNKGNFPGRFSGRQFSNSRSEMNVSTLELGDSALYLCASSLAIGRDNEQFFGPGTRLTVL.

This clone has just a few counts. The rearrangement uses TRBV18 and TRBJ1-1; TRBD1 agrees at 7 bases. Germline values: CDR1 KGHSH, CDR2 LQKENI. The CDR3 extends over 13 amino acids. The ends lost 3 bases at V and 7 bases at J; junction bases unmatched: 5. The CDR3 is CASSPTTGSEAFF. For the CDR3, the DNA is TGTGCCAGCTCACCCACGACAGGGAGTGAAGCTTTCTTT.

The chain employs TRBV27 and TRBJ2-7, with D perhaps TRBD1 (6 bases). The length of the CDR3 is 13 residues. The ends were cut back, 2 bases at V and 2 bases at J, with 7 bases in the middle. In germline, CDR1 is MNHEY, CDR2 SMNVEV (reference sequence). This CDR3 reads CASSLNRAYEQYF. CDR3 DNA: TGTGCCAGCAGTTTAAACAGGGCCTACGAGCAGTACTTC.

J is TRBJ2-5 and V is TRBV9; a weak D match, TRBD1 (5 bases). The V gene's germline CDR1 is SGDLS and CDR2 YYNGEE. Trimming stripped 0 bases from V and 5 bases from J, with 11 bases between. The CDR3 is made up of 14 amino acids. The CDR3 bases are TGTGCCAGCAGCGTAGTTGGGGCGTTTGAGACCCAGTACTTC. Translated: CASSVVGAFETQYF.

This chain uses TRBV10-3 with TRBJ1-5, with 7 bases identical to TRBD1. CDR3 length: 13 residues. The V gene's germline CDR1 is ENHRY and CDR2 SYGVKD. The ends lost 2 bases at V and 6 bases at J; junction bases unmatched: 1. In DNA, the CDR3 is TGTGCCATCAGTGAGACAGGGGTTCAGCCCCAGCATTTT. This translates into CAISETGVQPQHF.

This chain joins TRBV27 and TRBJ2-1, with D maybe TRBD1 (9 bases). Deletions cut 3 bases from V and 7 bases from J, with 13 bases between. This CDR3 is 14 amino acids long. CDR1 and CDR2 from the germline V gene are MNHEY and SMNVEV (reference sequence). Here the CDR3 reads CASSFSGTGNEQFF. CDR3 in DNA: TGTGCCAGCAGTTTTAGCGGGACAGGGAATGAGCAGTTCTTC.

There are a few counts of this clone. This chain connects TRBV6-5 to TRBJ1-5, with no clear D. Between the trimmed V and J ends, which lost 2 bases and 1 base, there was a span of 3 bases. Germline V lookup: CDR1 MNHEY, CDR2 SVGAGI. CDR3 length: 13 residues. The CDR3 here is CASSYSSNQPQHF. CDR3 nucleotides: TGTGCCAGCAGTTACAGCAGCAATCAGCCCCAGCATTTT.

This clone was found a few times. This sequence joins TRBV4-3 and TRBJ2-1; D perhaps matches TRBD2 (6 bases). CDR1 LGHNA and CDR2 YSLEER come from the germline V gene. Trimming took 4 bases from V and 6 from J, leaving 16 bases between them. The CDR3 sequence is 15 residues long. The CDR3 bases are TGCGCCAGCAGCCCTAGCTTTGTCGGGGGCAATGAGCAGTTCTTC. Translated, it gives CASSPSFVGGNEQFF.

This clone was counted between two and nine times. The chain uses TRBV29-1 and TRBJ1-1; 10 positions agree with TRBD1. The CDR3 is 13 residues long. Trimming cost V 4 bases and J 6 bases; bases outside gene matches: 5. Germline lookup yields CDR1 SQVTM and CDR2 ANQGSEA. Written as DNA, the CDR3 is TGCAGCGTTGCCGGGACAGGGGACGCTGAAGCTTTCTTT. Translated: CSVAGTGDAEAFF. The entire variable domain, with the rest obtained from reference TRBV29-1 and TRBJ1-1, is as follows: SAVISQKPSRDICQRGTSLTIQCQVDSQVTMMFWYRQQPGQSLTLIATANQGSEATYESGFVIDKFPISRPNLTFSTLTVSNMSPEDSSIYLCSVAGTGDAEAFFGQGTRLTVV.

This clone was detected only a few times. V and J are TRBV28 and TRBJ2-7, with D possibly being TRBD2 (6 bases). The CDR3 length is 15 residues. V was clipped by 6 bases and J by 0 bases, with 15 bases between them. The germline gives CDR1 MDHEN, CDR2 SYDVKM. CDR3 DNA sequence: TGTGCCAGCAGGGGACTCGACGGCTACTCCTACGAGCAGTACTTC. Protein product: CASRGLDGYSYEQYF.

The rearrangement uses TRBV28 and TRBJ2-7; no firm D call. The germline V gene has CDR1 MDHEN and CDR2 SYDVKM. This CDR3 spans 9 amino acids. The V end was cut by 10 bases, the J end by 2 bases, with 3 bases between. In nucleotides, the CDR3 is TGTGCCACTCCCTACGAGCAGTACTTC. Protein sequence: CATPYEQYF.

The chain employs TRBV29-1 and TRBJ1-2; TRBD1 might be the D (5 bases). This CDR3 has 15 amino acids. Germline CDR1 reads SQVTM; CDR2 reads ANQGSEA. Trimming removed 6 bases at V and 1 base at J, with 18 bases between. Here the CDR3 DNA reads TGCAGCGTCGCGCGAATAGGACATCTTAACTATGGCTACACCTTC. This sequence encodes CSVARIGHLNYGYTF.

This clone showed up just a few times. This chain links TRBV29-1 with TRBJ2-1; 9 nucleotides align to TRBD1. The CDR3 totals 14 residues. Germline V lookup: CDR1 SQVTM, CDR2 ANQGSEA. Unmatched junction bases numbered 7, after V lost 4 bases and J lost 6 bases. The CDR3 sequence is CSVAHSTGGNEQFF. The CDR3 DNA reads as TGCAGCGTTGCCCACTCGACAGGGGGCAATGAGCAGTTCTTC.

This chain links TRBV5-1 with TRBJ1-1, with no clear D. The ends were cut back, 2 bases at V and 1 base at J, with 9 bases in the middle. Looked up from germline, CDR1 is SGHRS and CDR2 is YFSETQ. CDR3 length: 14 amino acids. The CDR3 DNA is TGCGCCAGCAGCTTCACCTCAGGGAACACTGAAGCTTTCTTT. Amino acid sequence: CASSFTSGNTEAFF.

This chain uses TRBV5-1 with TRBJ2-5, with a weak D call TRBD2 (6 bases). The CDR3 runs 14 residues. CDR1 is SGHRS and CDR2 is YFSETQ in the germline V gene. The V and J ends lost 0 bases and 5 bases respectively, with 11 bases between them. The CDR3: CASSLGGVEETQYF. CDR3 nucleotide sequence: TGCGCCAGCAGCTTGGGCGGGGTTGAGGAGACCCAGTACTTC.

The count of this clone is one. This chain links TRBV10-3 with TRBJ1-5; the D gene is possibly TRBD1 (6 bases). CDR3 length: 16 amino acids. Trimming cost V 5 bases and J 1 base, with 15 bases left between them. The germline gives CDR1 ENHRY, CDR2 SYGVKD. The CDR3 region has the DNA TGTGCCATCAGTCAACGGGGGGGGCAGAGCAATCAGCCCCAGCATTTT. It specifies CAISQRGGQSNQPQHF.

The chain has TRBV10-3 and TRBJ2-1; possibly TRBD2 for D (6 bases). This CDR3 has 15 amino acids. The V end was cut by 4 bases, the J end by 4 bases, with 14 bases between. Germline V lookup: CDR1 ENHRY, CDR2 SYGVKD. CDR3 protein: CAISGSGSLYNEQFF. CDR3 DNA: TGTGCCATCAGTGGGTCCGGGAGCCTTTACAATGAGCAGTTCTTC.

In its sample, this clone was seen a few times. This sequence joins TRBV10-3 and TRBJ2-1; 9 bases match TRBD2. Germline lookup yields CDR1 ENHRY and CDR2 SYGVKD. Trimming removed 10 bases from V and 8 bases from J; junction bases left unmatched: 12. This CDR3 is built from 14 residues. Here the CDR3 reads CATSPSGTLDEQFF. The CDR3 bases are TGTGCCACCAGCCCTAGCGGGACCTTGGATGAGCAGTTCTTC.

The CDR3 DNA reads as TGTGCCTGGAGAGTCTGGGCCGCAGGATCACCCCTCCACTTT. This sequence encodes CAWRVWAAGSPLHF. The chain is built from TRBV30 and TRBJ1-6, with D unresolved. The CDR3 contains 14 residues. The V gene lost 3 bases and the J gene lost 10 bases, with 16 bases spanning the gap. Per the germline V gene, CDR1 is GTSNPN and CDR2 is SVGIG (reference sequence).

V usage is TRBV5-1 and J usage is TRBJ2-7; 10 nucleotides agree with TRBD1. The germline CDR1 and CDR2 sequences are SGHRS and YFSETQ. The CDR3 contains 13 residues. Trimming cost V 4 bases and J 5 bases; bases outside gene matches: 3. CDR3 in amino acids: CASSRGTGDEQYF. CDR3 bases: TGCGCCAGCAGCCGAGGGACAGGGGACGAGCAGTACTTC.

The chain recombines TRBV5-1 with TRBJ2-5; D is perhaps TRBD2 (6 bases). Germline-derived CDR1 and CDR2 are SGHRS and YFSETQ. The CDR3 totals 15 residues. The V gene lost 6 bases and the J gene lost 7 bases, with 22 bases spanning the gap. The CDR3 region is CASNDGTYSGGTQYF. CDR3 nucleotide sequence: TGCGCCAGCAACGATGGGACTTACTCCGGGGGGACCCAGTACTTC.

The gene calls are TRBV28 and TRBJ2-7; D is ambiguous. With 2 bases removed from V and 2 bases from J, the gap between germline ends came to 13 bases. The CDR3 is 15 amino acids. Germline lookup yields CDR1 MDHEN and CDR2 SYDVKM. The CDR3 sequence is CASSLPVIGAYEQYF. CDR3 in DNA: TGTGCCAGCAGTTTACCCGTTATCGGAGCCTACGAGCAGTACTTC.